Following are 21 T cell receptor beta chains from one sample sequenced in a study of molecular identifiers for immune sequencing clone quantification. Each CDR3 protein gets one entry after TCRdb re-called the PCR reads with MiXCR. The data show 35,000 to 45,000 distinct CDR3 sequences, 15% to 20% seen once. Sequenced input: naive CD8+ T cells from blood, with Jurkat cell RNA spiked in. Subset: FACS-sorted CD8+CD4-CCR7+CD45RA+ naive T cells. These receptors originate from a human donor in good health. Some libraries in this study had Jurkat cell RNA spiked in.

CDR3 DNA: TGTGCCAGCAGCACACAATCTCGGGCTGGGGAGCTGTTTTTT. This sequence encodes CASSTQSRAGELFF. The chain couples TRBV6-5 to TRBJ2-2; D gene ambiguous. The CDR3 consists of 14 residues. Germline values: CDR1 MNHEY, CDR2 SVGAGI. V shed 6 bases and J shed 8 bases, with 16 bases lying between them.

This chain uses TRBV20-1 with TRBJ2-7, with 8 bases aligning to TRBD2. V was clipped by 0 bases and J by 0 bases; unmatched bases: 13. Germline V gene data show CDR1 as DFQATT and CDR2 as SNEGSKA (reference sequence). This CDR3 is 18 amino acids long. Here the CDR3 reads CSARDLVGAAGDSYEQYF. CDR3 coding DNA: TGCAGTGCTAGAGATCTCGTCGGGGCAGCGGGGGACTCCTACGAGCAGTACTTC.

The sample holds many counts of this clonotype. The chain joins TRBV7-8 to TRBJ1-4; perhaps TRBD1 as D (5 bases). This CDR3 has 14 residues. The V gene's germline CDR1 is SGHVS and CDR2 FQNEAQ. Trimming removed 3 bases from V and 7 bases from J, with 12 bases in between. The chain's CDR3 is CASSFGARSEKLFF. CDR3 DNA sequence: TGTGCCAGCAGCTTCGGGGCCAGGTCTGAAAAACTGTTTTTT.

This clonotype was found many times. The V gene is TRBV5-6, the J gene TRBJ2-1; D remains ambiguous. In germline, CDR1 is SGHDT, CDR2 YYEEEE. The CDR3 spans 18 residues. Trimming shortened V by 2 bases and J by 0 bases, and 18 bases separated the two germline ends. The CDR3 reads CASSFGFSDHTSYNEQFF. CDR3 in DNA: TGTGCCAGCAGCTTCGGGTTTTCCGACCACACCTCCTACAATGAGCAGTTCTTC. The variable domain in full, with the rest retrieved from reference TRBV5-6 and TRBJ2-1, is DAGVTQSPTHLIKTRGQQVTLRCSPKSGHDTVSWYQQALGQGPQFIFQYYEEEERQRGNFPDRFSGHQFPNYSSELNVNALLLGDSALYLCASSFGFSDHTSYNEQFFGPGTRLTVL.

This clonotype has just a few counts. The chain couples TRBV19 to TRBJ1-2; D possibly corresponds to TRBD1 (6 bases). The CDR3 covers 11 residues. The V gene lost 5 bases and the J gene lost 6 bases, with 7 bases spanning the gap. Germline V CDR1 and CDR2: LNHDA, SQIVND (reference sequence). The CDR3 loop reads CASSGTNGYTF. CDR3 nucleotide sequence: TGTGCCAGTAGTGGGACAAATGGCTACACCTTC.

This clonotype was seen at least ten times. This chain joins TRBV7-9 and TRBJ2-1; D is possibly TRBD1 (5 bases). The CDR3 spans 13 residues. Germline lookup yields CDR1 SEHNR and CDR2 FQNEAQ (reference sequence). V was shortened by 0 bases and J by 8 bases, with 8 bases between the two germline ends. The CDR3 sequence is CASSLAQGHEQFF. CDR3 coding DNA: TGTGCCAGCAGCTTAGCGCAGGGCCATGAGCAGTTCTTC.

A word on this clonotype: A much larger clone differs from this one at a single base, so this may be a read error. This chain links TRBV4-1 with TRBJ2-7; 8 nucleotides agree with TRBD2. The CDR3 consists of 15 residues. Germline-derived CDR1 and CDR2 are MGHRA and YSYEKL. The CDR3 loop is CASSQVGGRIDEQHF. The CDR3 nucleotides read TGCGCCAGCAGCCAAGTAGGCGGGAGGATCGACGAGCAGCACTTC.

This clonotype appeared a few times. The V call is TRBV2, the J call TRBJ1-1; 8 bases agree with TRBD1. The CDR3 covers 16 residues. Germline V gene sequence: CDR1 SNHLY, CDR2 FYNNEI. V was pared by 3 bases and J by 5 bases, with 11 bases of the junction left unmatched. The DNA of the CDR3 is TGTGCCAGCAGTGAGGAGAGGATCAGGGGGCGAACTGAAGCTTTCTTT. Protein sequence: CASSEERIRGRTEAFF.

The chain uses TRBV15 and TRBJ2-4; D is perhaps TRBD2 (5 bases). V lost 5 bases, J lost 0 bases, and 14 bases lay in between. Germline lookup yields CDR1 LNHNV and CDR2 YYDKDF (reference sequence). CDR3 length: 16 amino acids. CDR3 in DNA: TGTGCCACCAGCCCGAGCAGGACTCTAGCCAAAAACATTCAGTACTTC. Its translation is CATSPSRTLAKNIQYF. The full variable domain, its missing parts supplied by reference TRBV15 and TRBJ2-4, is DAMVIQNPRYQVTQFGKPVTLSCSQTLNHNVMYWYQQKSSQAPKLLFHYYDKDFNNEADTPDNFQSRRPNTSFCFLDIRSPGLGDTAMYLCATSPSRTLAKNIQYFGAGTRLSVL.

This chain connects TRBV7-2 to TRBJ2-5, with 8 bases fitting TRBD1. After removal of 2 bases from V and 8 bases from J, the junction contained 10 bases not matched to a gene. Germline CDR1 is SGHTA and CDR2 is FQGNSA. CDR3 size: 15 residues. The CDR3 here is CASSLPDRAGRTQYF. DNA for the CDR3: TGTGCCAGCAGCTTACCGGACAGGGCCGGACGTACCCAGTACTTC.

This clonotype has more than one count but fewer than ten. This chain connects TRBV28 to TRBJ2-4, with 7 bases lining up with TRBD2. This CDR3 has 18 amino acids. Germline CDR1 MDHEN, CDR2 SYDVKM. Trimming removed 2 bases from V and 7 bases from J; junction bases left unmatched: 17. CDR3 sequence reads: CASSLALSYSGRQNIQYF. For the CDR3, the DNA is TGTGCCAGCAGTTTAGCCCTATCCTATAGCGGGCGCCAGAACATTCAGTACTTC.

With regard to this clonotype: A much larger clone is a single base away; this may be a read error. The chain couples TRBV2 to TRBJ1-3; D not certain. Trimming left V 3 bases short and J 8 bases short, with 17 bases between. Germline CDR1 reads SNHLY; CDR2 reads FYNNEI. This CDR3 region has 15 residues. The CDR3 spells CASSDMDGPGDTIYF. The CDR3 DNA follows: TGTGCCAGCAGTGATATGGATGGGCCCGGAGACACCATATATTTT.

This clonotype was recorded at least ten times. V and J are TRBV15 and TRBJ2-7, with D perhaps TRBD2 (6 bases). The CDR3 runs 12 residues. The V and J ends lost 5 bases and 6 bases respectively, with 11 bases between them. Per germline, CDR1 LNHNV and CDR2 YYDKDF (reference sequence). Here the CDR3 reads CATSGDSLEQYF. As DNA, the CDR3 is TGTGCCACCAGCGGGGACTCTCTCGAGCAGTACTTC. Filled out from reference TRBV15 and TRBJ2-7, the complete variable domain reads DAMVIQNPRYQVTQFGKPVTLSCSQTLNHNVMYWYQQKSSQAPKLLFHYYDKDFNNEADTPDNFQSRRPNTSFCFLDIRSPGLGDTAMYLCATSGDSLEQYFGPGTRLTVT.

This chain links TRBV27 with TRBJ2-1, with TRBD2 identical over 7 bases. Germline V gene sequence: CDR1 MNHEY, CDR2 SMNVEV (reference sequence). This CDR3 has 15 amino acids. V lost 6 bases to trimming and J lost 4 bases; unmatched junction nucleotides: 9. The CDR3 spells CASSHSGLIYNEQFF. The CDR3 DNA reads TGTGCCAGCAGCCATAGCGGGTTAATTTACAATGAGCAGTTCTTC.

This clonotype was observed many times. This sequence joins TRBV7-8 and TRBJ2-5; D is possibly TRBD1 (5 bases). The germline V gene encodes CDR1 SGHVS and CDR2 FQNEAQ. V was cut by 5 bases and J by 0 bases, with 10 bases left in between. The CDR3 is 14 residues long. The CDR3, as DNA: TGTGCCAGCAGCATGGACAAGGACCAAGAGACCCAGTACTTC. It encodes CASSMDKDQETQYF.

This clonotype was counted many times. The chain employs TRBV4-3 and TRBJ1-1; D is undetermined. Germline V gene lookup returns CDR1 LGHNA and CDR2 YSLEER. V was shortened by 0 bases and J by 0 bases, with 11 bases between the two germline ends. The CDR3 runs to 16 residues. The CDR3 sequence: CASSQDRTGMNTEAFF. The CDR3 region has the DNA TGCGCCAGCAGCCAAGATCGGACGGGGATGAACACTGAAGCTTTCTTT.

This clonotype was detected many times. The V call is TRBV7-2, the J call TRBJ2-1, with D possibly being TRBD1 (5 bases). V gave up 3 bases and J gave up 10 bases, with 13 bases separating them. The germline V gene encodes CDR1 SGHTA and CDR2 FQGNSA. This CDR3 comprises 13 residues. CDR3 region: CASSLGYRGEQFF. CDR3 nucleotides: TGTGCCAGCAGCTTGGGGTATAGGGGAGAGCAGTTCTTC.

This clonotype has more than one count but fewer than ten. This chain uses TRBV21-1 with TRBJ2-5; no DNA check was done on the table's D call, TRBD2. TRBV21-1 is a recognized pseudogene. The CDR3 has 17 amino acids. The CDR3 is CASSNPPSGAYQETQYF. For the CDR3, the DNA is TGTGCCAGCAGCAACCCCCCTAGCGGGGCATACCAAGAGACCCAGTACTTC.

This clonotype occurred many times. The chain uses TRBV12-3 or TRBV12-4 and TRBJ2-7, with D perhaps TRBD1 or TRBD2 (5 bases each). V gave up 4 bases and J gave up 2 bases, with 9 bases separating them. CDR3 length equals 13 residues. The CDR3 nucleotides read TGTGCCAGCAGTTACGGGGCTCCCTACGAGCAGTACTTC. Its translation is CASSYGAPYEQYF.

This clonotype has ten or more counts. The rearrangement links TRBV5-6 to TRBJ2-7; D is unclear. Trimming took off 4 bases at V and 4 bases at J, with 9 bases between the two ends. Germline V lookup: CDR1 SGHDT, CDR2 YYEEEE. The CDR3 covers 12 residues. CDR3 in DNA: TGTGCCAGCAGCACAAGGGCATACGAGCAGTACTTC. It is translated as CASSTRAYEQYF.

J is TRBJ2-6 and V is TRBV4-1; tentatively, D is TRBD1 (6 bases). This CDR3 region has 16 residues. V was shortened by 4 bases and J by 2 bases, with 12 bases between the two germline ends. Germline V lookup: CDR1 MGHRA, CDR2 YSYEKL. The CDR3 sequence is CASSPDSSTGANVLTF. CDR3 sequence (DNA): TGCGCCAGCAGCCCGGACAGCAGCACTGGGGCCAACGTCCTGACTTTC.